This T cell receptor beta chain was retrieved from a study of blood T cell repertoires in COVID-19. Trimming pared 3 bases from V and 4 bases from J, leaving 13 bases between. In germline, CDR1 is SGHDN, CDR2 FVKESK. CDR3 size: 15 residues. The method was immunoSEQ multiplex PCR; TCRdb's version includes in-frame clones alone and lacks a portion of them. The data show about 280,000 clones, about 89% seen once. This rearrangement joins TRBV14 to TRBJ2-1; a weak D match, TRBD2 (5 bases). The sample taken for sequencing was peripheral blood. The source of this sequence is a man between 40 and 49 years old with acute or convalescent COVID-19. This CDR3 is CASSQESRGYNEQFF. The CDR3 DNA reads as TGTGCCAGCAGCCAGGAAAGCCGAGGGTACAATGAGCAGTTCTTC.